Each of the 27 T cell receptor beta chains below was sequenced from the same sample in a study of shared clonotypes between healthy human individuals. Profiling relied on immunoSEQ multiplex PCR, and the TCRdb table lists in-frame clones only, not all of them. Among about 480,000 clones, about three quarters were seen once, and the ten largest hold roughly an eighth. The sample consisted of PBMCs. The origin of the receptors is a woman aged 40 to 49 in good health. Some clones in this sample may be carry-over from other donors' samples.

The chain joins TRBV14 to TRBJ2-7; a possible D gene is TRBD1 (5 bases). Between the trimmed V and J ends, which lost 3 bases and 0 bases, there was a span of 15 bases. The CDR3 spans 16 residues. Germline CDR1 reads SGHDN; CDR2 reads FVKESK. CDR3 coding DNA: TGTGCCAGCAGCCACTCCAGGGTACTCAGCTCCTACGAGCAGTACTTC. It encodes CASSHSRVLSSYEQYF.

CDR3 DNA sequence: TGCGCCAGCAGCTTGGGAGGGACAGGGGAAAACACTGAAGCTTTCTTT. The encoded protein is CASSLGGTGENTEAFF. The chain joins TRBV5-1 to TRBJ1-1, with TRBD1 matching 10 bases. The trim removed 0 bases at V and 2 bases at J, leaving 4 bases unmatched. CDR3 length: 16 residues. The germline V gene has CDR1 SGHRS and CDR2 YFSETQ.

The chain is built from TRBV11-2 and TRBJ2-7; D might be TRBD2 (5 bases). This CDR3 has 16 residues. V was shortened by 4 bases and J by 2 bases, with 18 bases between the two germline ends. CDR1 and CDR2 (germline): SGHAT, FQNNGV. This CDR3 reads CASSSYPRGATYEQYF. The DNA for the CDR3 is TGTGCCAGCAGCTCCTATCCACGGGGTGCAACCTACGAGCAGTACTTC.

The V gene is TRBV11-2, the J gene TRBJ2-7; D remains ambiguous. Trimming pared 2 bases from V and 5 bases from J, leaving 7 bases between. Germline V gene sequence: CDR1 SGHAT, CDR2 FQNNGV. The CDR3 is 12 amino acids. CDR3 DNA sequence: TGTGCCAGCAGCTTATTACGGCACGAGCAGTACTTC. It specifies CASSLLRHEQYF.

V and J are TRBV6-8 and TRBJ2-4, with 9 bases aligning to TRBD1. The CDR3 has 18 amino acids. V lost 2 bases to trimming and J lost 1 base; unmatched junction nucleotides: 9. In germline, CDR1 is MNHGY, CDR2 SAAAGT. Here the CDR3 reads CASSYPHRGRLAKNIQYF. Written as DNA, the CDR3 is TGTGCCAGCAGTTACCCACACAGGGGGCGTTTGGCCAAAAACATTCAGTACTTC.

This clone appeared a single time. The genes are TRBV28 and TRBJ1-1; D remains ambiguous. V lost 1 base to trimming and J lost 5 bases, with 14 bases between them. The CDR3 loop spans 15 amino acids. Per the germline V gene, CDR1 is MDHEN and CDR2 is SYDVKM. For the CDR3, the DNA is TGTGCCAGCAGTTTATACGGGCGGATGAGAACTGAAGCTTTCTTT. Translation: CASSLYGRMRTEAFF.

The chain uses TRBV28 and TRBJ1-5; D gene unclear. Germline V gives CDR1 MDHEN, CDR2 SYDVKM. Trimming took off 10 bases at V and 1 base at J, with 14 bases between the two ends. This CDR3 spans 14 amino acids. The CDR3 sequence: CANSPRTSNQPQHF. DNA of the CDR3: TGTGCCAACTCCCCCCGTACCAGCAATCAGCCCCAGCATTTT.

The V and J genes are TRBV7-3 and TRBJ2-7; D call uncertain. This CDR3 is built from 15 residues. V lost 2 bases to trimming and J lost 2 bases, with 13 bases between them. Germline V gives CDR1 SGHTA, CDR2 FQGTGA. This CDR3 reads CASSLVGGPAYEQYF. CDR3 in DNA: TGTGCCAGCAGCTTAGTAGGTGGGCCCGCCTACGAGCAGTACTTC.

This sequence joins TRBV2 and TRBJ2-7; 7 bases are a match to TRBD1. V shed 4 bases and J 3 bases; nucleotides not matched to a gene: 6. CDR1 and CDR2 from the germline V gene are SNHLY and FYNNEI. This CDR3 contains 14 residues. The CDR3 sequence is CASSVGTENYEQYF. In nucleotides, the CDR3 is TGTGCCAGCAGTGTCGGGACAGAGAACTACGAGCAGTACTTC. The full variable domain, completed using reference TRBV2 and TRBJ2-7, is EPEVTQTPSHQVTQMGQEVILRCVPISNHLYFYWYRQILGQKVEFLVSFYNNEISEKSEIFDDQFSVERPDGSNFTLKIRSTKLEDSAMYFCASSVGTENYEQYFGPGTRLTVT.

This clone occurred a few times. The J gene is TRBJ2-5, the V gene TRBV30, with D unclear. V lost 0 bases, J lost 11 bases, and 10 bases lay in between. The CDR3 has 11 residues. In germline, CDR1 is GTSNPN, CDR2 SVGIG (reference sequence). The CDR3 sequence is CAWSVRVEQYF. CDR3 bases: TGTGCCTGGAGTGTACGAGTTGAGCAGTACTTC.

This clone was detected a few times. CDR3 nucleotide sequence: TGCGCCAGCAGCCAGCATCTAGCCGAGGGTCGGTTCTTC. Encoded protein: CASSQHLAEGRFF. The rearrangement links TRBV4-3 to TRBJ2-1; D perhaps matches TRBD2 (5 bases). The CDR3 has 13 amino acids. V dropped 3 bases and J dropped 15 bases, with 18 bases sitting between them. Germline assignment: CDR1 LGHNA and CDR2 YSLEER.

The rearrangement uses TRBV15 and TRBJ2-3; D not resolved. The CDR3 loop spans 12 amino acids. Between the trimmed V and J ends, which lost 5 bases and 2 bases, there was a span of 5 bases. CDR1 is LNHNV and CDR2 is YYDKDF in the germline V gene (reference sequence). The CDR3 DNA follows: TGTGCCACCAGCGCGATCACAGATACGCAGTATTTT. It yields the protein CATSAITDTQYF.

The CDR3 coding sequence is TGTGCCAGCAGTCCACCCATTCCGTTCCCCGGGGAGCTGTTTTTT. It specifies CASSPPIPFPGELFF. This rearrangement joins TRBV28 to TRBJ2-2; D not certain. The CDR3 extends over 15 amino acids. Trimming stripped 5 bases from V and 6 bases from J, with 16 bases between. Germline V gives CDR1 MDHEN, CDR2 SYDVKM.

The V call is TRBV6-5, the J call TRBJ2-3, with 10 bases matching TRBD2. The V segment lost 5 bases and the J segment 7 bases; nucleotides outside the gene matches: 6. Germline CDR1 MNHEY, CDR2 SVGAGI. The CDR3 length is 14 residues. CDR3 in DNA: TGTGCCAGCAGTCTGCTAGCGGGAGCTTATACGCAGTATTTT. Amino acids: CASSLLAGAYTQYF.

The chain carries TRBV6-6 and TRBJ2-5; a possible D gene is TRBD2 (6 bases). This CDR3 is built from 12 residues. Deletions cut 7 bases from V and 5 bases from J, with 11 bases between. The germline V gene encodes CDR1 MNHNY and CDR2 SVGAGI (reference sequence). For the CDR3, the DNA is TGTGCCAGCACCAAACGGGGGGAGACCCAGTACTTC. It yields the protein CASTKRGETQYF.

At least ten counts were recorded for this clone. The V gene is TRBV7-2, the J gene TRBJ2-1; possibly TRBD1 or TRBD2 for D (6 bases each). CDR1 and CDR2 (germline): SGHTA, FQGNSA. Trimming removed 4 bases at V and 6 bases at J, with 16 bases between. This CDR3 has 15 residues. The CDR3 loop reads CASSYRRGTVNEQFF. CDR3 coding DNA: TGTGCCAGCAGCTACCGGAGGGGGACTGTCAATGAGCAGTTCTTC.

The rearrangement joins TRBV7-2 to TRBJ2-1; D is unresolved. The V end was cut by 1 base, the J end by 8 bases, with 6 bases between. Germline CDR1 is SGHTA and CDR2 is FQGNSA. This CDR3 region has 12 residues. The CDR3 loop is CASSLVVYEQFF. In DNA form, the CDR3 reads TGTGCCAGCAGCTTAGTAGTTTATGAGCAGTTCTTC.

The chain couples TRBV9 to TRBJ1-1, with a tentative D call TRBD1 (5 bases). Trimming took 0 bases from V and 1 from J, leaving 13 bases between them. The CDR3 covers 16 residues. Germline loops: CDR1 SGDLS, CDR2 YYNGEE. Here the CDR3 DNA reads TGTGCCAGCAGCGTAGCGTCAGGGCTACAGAACACTGAAGCTTTCTTT. Encoded protein: CASSVASGLQNTEAFF.

A few counts support this clone. CDR3 nucleotides: TGTGCCAGCAGTTTCATGCAGGGGCGGTCAGAGCAGTACTTC. Amino acids: CASSFMQGRSEQYF. The chain uses TRBV28 and TRBJ2-7; tentative D call: TRBD1 (6 bases). CDR1 is MDHEN, CDR2 SYDVKM, per germline. There are 14 residues in the CDR3. The V end lost 3 bases, the J end lost 7 bases, and 16 bases lay between the germline ends.

This chain joins TRBV2 and TRBJ1-2; a weak D match, TRBD1 (6 bases). Germline V gives CDR1 SNHLY, CDR2 FYNNEI. V gave up 7 bases and J gave up 5 bases, with 14 bases separating them. The CDR3 length is 13 residues. For the CDR3, the DNA is TGTGCCAGCAAATTGAGGGACATTTATGGCTACACCTTC. Its translation: CASKLRDIYGYTF.

The chain recombines TRBV9 with TRBJ1-1, with 9 bases matching TRBD1. This CDR3 has 17 residues. Germline CDR1 reads SGDLS; CDR2 reads YYNGEE. The junction had 9 bases not matched to a gene; V was cut back by 2 bases and J by 1 base. Here the CDR3 reads CASSVNRDRVANTEAFF. The CDR3 DNA reads as TGTGCCAGCAGCGTTAATCGGGACAGGGTGGCGAACACTGAAGCTTTCTTT.

This sequence joins TRBV28 and TRBJ2-7, with 7 positions matching TRBD1. CDR3 size: 11 residues. V lost 8 bases to trimming and J lost 7 bases; unmatched junction nucleotides: 5. CDR1 MDHEN and CDR2 SYDVKM come from the germline V gene. CDR3 sequence reads: CASPRGSEQYF. CDR3 bases: TGTGCCAGCCCCAGGGGGTCTGAGCAGTACTTC.

In the case of this clone: Sequence at one end of the junction differs from germline and may be a read error. The rearrangement joins TRBV7-9 to TRBJ2-7; maybe TRBD1 (6 bases). Germline loops: CDR1 SEHNR, CDR2 FQNEAQ (reference sequence). The CDR3 consists of 13 residues. The CDR3 region has the DNA TGTGCCAGCAGCGGAAGAGGGGGTCGACCCCTATCTTTC. This gives the protein CASSGRGGRPLSF.

The chain is built from TRBV5-1 and TRBJ1-1; possible D gene TRBD1, 6 bases. The CDR3 spans 15 residues. Germline V gives CDR1 SGHRS, CDR2 YFSETQ. Deletions cut 4 bases from V and 1 base from J, with 14 bases between. Written as DNA, the CDR3 is TGCGCCAGCAGCCCGGGGGGCCTGGGGAACACTGAAGCTTTCTTT. Translation gives CASSPGGLGNTEAFF.

The chain has TRBV19 and TRBJ2-1; D is ambiguous. This CDR3 spans 12 amino acids. V was shortened by 6 bases and J by 10 bases, with 13 bases between the two germline ends. Per germline, CDR1 LNHDA and CDR2 SQIVND (reference sequence). The CDR3 DNA is TGTGCCAGTAGGGTAGGCCCCGGGGAGCAGTTCTTC. Translation gives CASRVGPGEQFF.

This clone was seen once. The chain's CDR3 is CASSEGQTDYEQYF. The CDR3 bases are TGTGCCAGCTCAGAGGGACAGACCGACTACGAGCAGTACTTC. The chain is built from TRBV18 and TRBJ2-7; 7 bases agree with TRBD1. The CDR3 is made up of 14 amino acids. The junction had 7 bases not matched to a gene; V was cut back by 5 bases and J by 3 bases. The germline V gene has CDR1 KGHSH and CDR2 LQKENI.

The V and J genes are TRBV7-2 and TRBJ2-7; 7 positions match TRBD2. CDR1 is SGHTA, CDR2 FQGNSA, per germline. V dropped 2 bases and J dropped 5; count of bases not matched to a gene: 12. The length of the CDR3 is 16 residues. CDR3 coding DNA: TGTGCCAGCAGCTTAACTAGACTAGCTTATTCCGACGAGCAGTACTTC. Protein product: CASSLTRLAYSDEQYF. The whole variable domain, filled in from reference TRBV7-2 and TRBJ2-7, reads GAGVSQSPSNKVTEKGKDVELRCDPISGHTALYWYRQSLGQGLEFLIYFQGNSAPDKSGLPSDRFSAERTGGSVSTLTIQRTQQEDSAVYLCASSLTRLAYSDEQYFGPGTRLTVT.